This T cell receptor (beta chain) was profiled in a study of tumor-infiltrating lymphocytes in oesophageal squamous cell carcinoma. This clonotype was picked up a small number of times. TCRdb re-called the PCR reads with MiXCR, one entry per CDR3 protein. This table holds about 18,000 distinct CDR3 sequences, around two fifths found once. The sequenced sample consisted of esophageal tumor tissue. This sequence was found in a male donor with esophageal squamous cell carcinoma.

In DNA form, the CDR3 reads TGTGCCACCAGCAGAGGATCGTTGGGATCGGGCGAGACCCAGTACTTC. As protein: CATSRGSLGSGETQYF. The J gene is TRBJ2-5, the V gene TRBV15; D is unresolved. The length of the CDR3 is 16 residues. V was cut by 1 base and J by 5 bases, with 17 bases left in between. Germline assignment: CDR1 LNHNV and CDR2 YYDKDF (reference sequence).